This paragraph covers one TCR beta chain sequence. This sample was taken from a study of blood T cell repertoires in COVID-19. Study information: COVID-19 samples, acute and convalescent, were from the United States, Italy and Spain. T cells, B-cell-depleted T cells, or PBMCs supplied cDNA or gDNA.

The CDR3 consists of 13 residues. Deletions cut 11 bases from V and 3 bases from J, with 14 bases between. Germline V CDR1 and CDR2: MNHEY, SVGAGI. Original processing notes: Reference gene primer amplification in the assay estimated nucleated cell counts. Only in-frame clones appear in the TCRdb table, and some are missing; sequencing was by immunoSEQ multiplex PCR. Clone size and V and J calls were adopted from that table, with D and trimming inferred from the DNA. Of 220,000 or so clones in the sample, around 90% are singletons; the top ten hold 0.82%. Recruited during active infection, patients (from Seattle) were subsequently followed longitudinally.

This TCR came from a man in his sixties with COVID-19, enrolled during active disease. The sequencing input was peripheral blood. The V and J genes are TRBV6-5 and TRBJ1-5; D ambiguous. CDR3 amino acids: CASTEGFNQPQHF. As DNA, the CDR3 is TGTGCCTCCACAGAGGGTTTCAATCAGCCCCAGCATTTT.